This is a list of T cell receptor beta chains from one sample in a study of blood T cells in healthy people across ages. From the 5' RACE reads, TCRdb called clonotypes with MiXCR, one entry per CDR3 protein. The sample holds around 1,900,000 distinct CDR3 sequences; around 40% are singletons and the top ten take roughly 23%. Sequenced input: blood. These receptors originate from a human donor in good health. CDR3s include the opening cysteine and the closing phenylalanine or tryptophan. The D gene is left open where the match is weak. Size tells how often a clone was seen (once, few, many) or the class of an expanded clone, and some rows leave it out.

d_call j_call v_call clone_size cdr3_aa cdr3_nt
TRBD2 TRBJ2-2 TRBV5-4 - CASSRAGGRTGELFF TGTGCCAGCAGCCGAGCGGGGGGGCGGACCGGGGAGCTGTTTTTT
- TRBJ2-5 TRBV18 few CASSPTDRQETQYF TGTGCCAGCTCACCTACGGACAGACAAGAGACCCAGTACTTC
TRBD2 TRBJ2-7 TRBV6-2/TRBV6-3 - CASSYFETPRASGGFGEQYF TGTGCCAGCAGTTACTTCGAAACTCCGAGGGCTAGCGGGGGTTTCGGCGAGCAGTACTTC
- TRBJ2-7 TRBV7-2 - CASSLAPAMGSYEQYF TGTGCCAGCAGCTTAGCTCCGGCCATGGGCTCCTACGAGCAGTACTTC
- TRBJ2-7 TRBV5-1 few CASSLVGPEGLREQYF TGCGCCAGCAGCTTGGTGGGTCCGGAGGGGTTGCGCGAGCAGTACTTC
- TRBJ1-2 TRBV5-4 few CASSSVPGLYGYTF TGTGCCAGCAGCTCCGTCCCCGGTTTGTATGGCTACACCTTC
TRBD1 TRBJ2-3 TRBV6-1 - CASTVTGSNTDTQYF TGTGCCAGCACCGTGACAGGGTCGAACACAGATACGCAGTATTTT
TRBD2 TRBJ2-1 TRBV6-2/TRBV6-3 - CASSSPSGGAKEQFF TGTGCCAGCAGTTCGCCTAGCGGGGGGGCTAAAGAGCAGTTCTTC
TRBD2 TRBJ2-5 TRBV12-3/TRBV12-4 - CANSKAGRETQYF TGTGCCAACAGTAAAGCGGGGAGAGAGACCCAGTACTTC
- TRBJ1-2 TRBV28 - CASTMQGLPNYGYTF TGTGCCAGCACCATGCAGGGACTACCTAACTATGGCTACACCTTC
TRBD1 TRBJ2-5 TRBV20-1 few CTMNRGIETQYF TGCACTATGAACAGGGGAATAGAGACCCAGTACTTC
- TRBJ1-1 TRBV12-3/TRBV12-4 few CASRERMNTEAFF TGTGCCAGCAGGGAAAGGATGAACACTGAAGCTTTCTTT
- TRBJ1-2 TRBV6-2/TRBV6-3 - CASSQRLPVGYTF TGTGCCAGCAGCCAAAGGCTACCGGTGGGCTACACCTTC
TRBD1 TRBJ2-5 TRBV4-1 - CASSIGQGAWETQYF TGCGCCAGCAGCATAGGACAGGGGGCTTGGGAGACCCAGTACTTC
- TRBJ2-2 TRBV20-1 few CSAKTGDTGELFF TGCAGTGCTAAAACCGGCGACACCGGGGAGCTGTTTTTT
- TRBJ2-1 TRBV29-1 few CSVGGKYYNEQFF TGCAGCGTTGGGGGGAAGTATTACAATGAGCAGTTCTTC
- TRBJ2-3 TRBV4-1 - CASSQVRVGDTQYF TGCGCCAGCAGCCAAGTCCGGGTTGGGGATACGCAGTATTTT
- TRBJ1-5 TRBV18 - CAGSQGGQPQPQHF TGTGCCGGCTCCCAGGGAGGACAGCCTCAGCCCCAGCATTTT
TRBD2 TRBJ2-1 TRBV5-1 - CASSLAVAGAYFYERFF TGCGCCAGCAGCTTAGCGGTAGCGGGGGCCTATTTCTATGAGCGGTTCTTC
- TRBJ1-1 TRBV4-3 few CASSQGDARPTEAFF TGCGCCAGCAGCCAAGGAGATGCCAGGCCCACTGAAGCTTTCTTT
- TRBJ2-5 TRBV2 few CASSVEGGPEETQYF TGTGCCAGCAGTGTGGAAGGGGGGCCAGAGGAGACCCAGTACTTC
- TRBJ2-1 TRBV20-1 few CSATTPNHFGSGDEQFF TGCAGTGCTACAACCCCAAACCATTTCGGTAGTGGCGATGAGCAGTTCTTC
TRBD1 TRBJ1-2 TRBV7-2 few CASSQNLQGNYGYTF TGTGCCAGCAGTCAAAACTTACAGGGGAACTATGGCTACACCTTC
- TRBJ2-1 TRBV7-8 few CASSRNHREGFHNEQFF TGTGCCAGCAGCCGAAACCACAGGGAAGGGTTCCACAATGAGCAGTTCTTC
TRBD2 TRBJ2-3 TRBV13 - CAGSFWTSGNTDTQYF TGTGCCGGCAGCTTTTGGACTAGCGGGAACACAGATACGCAGTATTTT
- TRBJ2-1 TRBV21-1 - CASSKGTTLVHEQFF TGTGCCAGCAGCAAGGGGACTACCCTCGTCCATGAGCAGTTCTTC
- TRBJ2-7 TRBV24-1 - CATSDLRGYEQYF TGTGCCACCAGTGATTTACGTGGGTACGAGCAGTACTTC
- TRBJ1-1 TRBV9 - CASSAVDSLNTEAFF TGTGCCAGCAGCGCTGTGGACAGCTTGAACACTGAAGCTTTCTTT
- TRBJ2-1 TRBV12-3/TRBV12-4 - CASSNTVGGEQFF TGTGCCAGCAGTAACACGGTCGGAGGTGAGCAGTTCTTC
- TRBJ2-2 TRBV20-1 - CSATRETGELFF TGCAGTGCTACTCGAGAAACCGGGGAGCTGTTTTTT
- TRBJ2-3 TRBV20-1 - CSAGGRVGTDTQYF TGCAGTGCTGGGGGCAGGGTCGGCACAGATACGCAGTATTTT
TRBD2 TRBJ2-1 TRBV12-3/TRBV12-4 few CASSLTSGGLRDYNEQFF TGTGCCAGCAGTCTGACTAGCGGGGGCCTCAGGGACTACAATGAGCAGTTCTTC
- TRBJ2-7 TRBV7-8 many CASSLFPSDNSYEQYF TGTGCCAGCAGCCTATTCCCTTCGGACAACTCCTACGAGCAGTACTTC
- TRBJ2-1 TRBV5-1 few CASSLGDGYTDEQFF TGCGCCAGCAGCTTGGGGGACGGGTATACGGATGAGCAGTTCTTC
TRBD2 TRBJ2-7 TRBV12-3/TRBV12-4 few CANSMGLAYEQYF TGTGCCAACAGTATGGGACTAGCGTACGAGCAGTACTTC
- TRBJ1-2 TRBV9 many CASSVNYGYTF TGTGCCAGCAGCGTAAACTATGGCTACACCTTC
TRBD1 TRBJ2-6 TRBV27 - CASQRLGQTSGANVLTF TGTGCCAGCCAACGCCTGGGACAGACCTCTGGGGCCAACGTCCTGACTTTC
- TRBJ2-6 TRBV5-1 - CASSLEAFSGANVLTF TGCGCCAGCAGCTTGGAAGCGTTCTCTGGGGCCAACGTCCTGACTTTC
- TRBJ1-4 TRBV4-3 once CASRGTGTTNEKLFF TGCGCCAGCCGCGGCACGGGTACGACTAATGAAAAACTGTTTTTT
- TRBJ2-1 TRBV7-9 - CASSLNLQGQFF TGTGCCAGCAGCTTAAACCTGCAGGGGCAGTTCTTC
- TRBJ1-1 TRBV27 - CASSSGSITEAFF TGTGCCAGCAGTTCAGGGAGTATCACTGAAGCTTTCTTT
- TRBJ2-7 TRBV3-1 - CASSQVRLSSYEQYF TGTGCCAGCAGCCAAGTCAGGTTGAGCTCCTACGAGCAGTACTTC